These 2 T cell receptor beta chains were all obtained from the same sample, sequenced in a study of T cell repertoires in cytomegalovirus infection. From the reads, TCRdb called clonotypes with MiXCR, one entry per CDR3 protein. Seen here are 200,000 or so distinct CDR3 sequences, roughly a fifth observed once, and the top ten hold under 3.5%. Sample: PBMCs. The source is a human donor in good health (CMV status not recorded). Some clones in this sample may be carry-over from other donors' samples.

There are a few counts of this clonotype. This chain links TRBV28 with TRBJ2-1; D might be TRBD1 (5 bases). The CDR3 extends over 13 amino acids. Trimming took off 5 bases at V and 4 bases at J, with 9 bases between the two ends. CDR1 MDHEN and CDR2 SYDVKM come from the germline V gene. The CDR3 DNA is TGTGCCAGCAGTCTCCAGGGTTACAATGAGCAGTTCTTC. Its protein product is CASSLQGYNEQFF. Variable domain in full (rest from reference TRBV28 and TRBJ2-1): DVKVTQSSRYLVKRTGEKVFLECVQDMDHENMFWYRQDPGLGLRLIYFSYDVKMKEKGDIPEGYSVSREKKERFSLILESASTNQTSMYLCASSLQGYNEQFFGPGTRLTVL.

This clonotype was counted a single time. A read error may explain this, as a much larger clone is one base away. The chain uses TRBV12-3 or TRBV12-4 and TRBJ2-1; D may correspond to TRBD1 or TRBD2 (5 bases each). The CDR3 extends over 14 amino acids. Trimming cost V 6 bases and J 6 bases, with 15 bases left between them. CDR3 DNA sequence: TGTGCCAGCAGCCGACTATCGGGGCCCAATGAGCAGTTCTTC. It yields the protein CASSRLSGPNEQFF.